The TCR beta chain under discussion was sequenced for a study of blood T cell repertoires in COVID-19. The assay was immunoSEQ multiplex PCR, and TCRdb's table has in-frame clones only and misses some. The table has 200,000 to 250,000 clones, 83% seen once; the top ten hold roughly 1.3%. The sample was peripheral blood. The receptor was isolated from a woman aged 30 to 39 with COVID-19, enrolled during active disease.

The CDR3: CASSQGATSNTGELFF. CDR3 nucleotides: TGTGCCAGCAGCCAAGGGGCTACCTCGAACACCGGGGAGCTGTTTTTT. The V gene is TRBV14, the J gene TRBJ2-2; no clear D. CDR1 and CDR2 from the germline V gene are SGHDN and FVKESK. CDR3 size: 16 residues. V was cut by 1 base and J by 0 bases, with 9 bases left in between.